The clone carrying this T cell receptor beta chain has ten or more counts. Its antigen is unidentified. This specimen comes from a study of CD8 T cells in ankylosing spondylitis. Notes on the study in general: One TCR beta motif, made up of eight highly homologous variants, appeared characteristic of ankylosing spondylitis blood.

A quantitative 5'-RACE method, one with molecular barcodes, was used to make TCR beta libraries. TCRdb called the 5' RACE reads again in MiXCR, with one record for every CDR3 protein. The sample includes 330,000 or so distinct CDR3 sequences, approximately 8% of them seen just once. Germline V CDR1 and CDR2: SQVTM, ANQGSEA. This CDR3 contains 13 residues. The J segment lost 3 bases and the V segment lost 8 bases, leaving 4 bases of the junction unmatched. This TCR was recovered from a male donor with ankylosing spondylitis. The V call is TRBV29-1, the J call TRBJ2-1; 10 bases agree with TRBD1. The specimen was blood, either unsorted or a sorted T cell fraction (not recorded which). The CDR3 nucleotides read TGCAGCTTCCGGACAGGGGGCTACAATGAGCAGTTCTTC. The encoded protein is CSFRTGGYNEQFF.